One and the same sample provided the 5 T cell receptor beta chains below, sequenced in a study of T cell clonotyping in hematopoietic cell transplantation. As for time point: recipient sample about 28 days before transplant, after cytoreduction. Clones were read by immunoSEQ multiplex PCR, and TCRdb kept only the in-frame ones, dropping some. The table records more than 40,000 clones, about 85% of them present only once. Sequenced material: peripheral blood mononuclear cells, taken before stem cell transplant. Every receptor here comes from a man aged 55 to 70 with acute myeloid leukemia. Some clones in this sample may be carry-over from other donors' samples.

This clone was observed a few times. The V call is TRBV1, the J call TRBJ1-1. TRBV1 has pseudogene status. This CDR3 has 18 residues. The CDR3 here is CTSSQDLLPFIEHWEAFF. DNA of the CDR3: TGCACCAGCAGCCAAGATCTTTTGCCGTTTATTGAACACTGGGAAGCTTTCTTT.

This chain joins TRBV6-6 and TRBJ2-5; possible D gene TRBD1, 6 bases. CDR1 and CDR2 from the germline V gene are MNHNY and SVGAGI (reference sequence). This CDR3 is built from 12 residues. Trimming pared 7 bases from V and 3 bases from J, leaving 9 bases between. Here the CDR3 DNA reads TGTGCCAGCAAAAACAGGGAAGAGACCCAGTACTTC. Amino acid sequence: CASKNREETQYF.

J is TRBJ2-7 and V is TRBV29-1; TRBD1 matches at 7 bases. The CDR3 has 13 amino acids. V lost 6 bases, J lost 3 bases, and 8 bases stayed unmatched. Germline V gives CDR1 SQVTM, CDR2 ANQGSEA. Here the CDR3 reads CSVTGTDHYEQYF. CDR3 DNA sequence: TGCAGCGTGACCGGGACAGATCACTACGAGCAGTACTTC.

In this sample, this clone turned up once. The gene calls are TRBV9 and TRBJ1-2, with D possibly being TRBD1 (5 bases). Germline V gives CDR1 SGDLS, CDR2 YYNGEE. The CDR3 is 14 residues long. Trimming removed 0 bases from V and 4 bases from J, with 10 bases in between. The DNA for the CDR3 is TGTGCCAGCAGCGTAGAGTGGAGGGGCTATGGCTACACCTTC. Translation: CASSVEWRGYGYTF.

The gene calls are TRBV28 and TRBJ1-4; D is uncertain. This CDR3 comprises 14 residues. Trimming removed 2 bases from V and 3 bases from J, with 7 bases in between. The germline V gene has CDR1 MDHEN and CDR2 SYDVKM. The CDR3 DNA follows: TGTGCCAGCAGTTTAAGCCGACCTAATGAAAAACTGTTTTTT. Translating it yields CASSLSRPNEKLFF.